This paragraph covers one T cell receptor beta chain sequence. The CDR3 does not close with the conserved phenylalanine or tryptophan, likely indicating a read error. This sample stems from a study of T cells in Graves' hyperthyroidism and ophthalmopathy. TCR beta CDR3 regions were amplified from RNA transcripts. The study used the HTBI primer set for a first-round RT-PCR of the TCR CDR3. TCRdb re-analysed the multiplex PCR reads in MiXCR, keeping a single row per CDR3 protein. The sample carries about 59,000 distinct CDR3 sequences, approximately 57% recorded once. The CDR3 is 14 amino acids. In germline, CDR1 is SGHNT, CDR2 YYREEE (reference sequence).

This sequence was found in a woman aged 55-70 years with Graves' ophthalmopathy. V gene TRBV5-4 combines with J gene TRBJ2-5; D unclear. Sequencing used blood. CDR3 in amino acids: CASSLGSGQEAQYI. CDR3 bases: TGTGCCAGCAGCTTGGGAAGTGGGCAAGAGGCCCAGTACATC.